This T cell receptor beta chain was documented in a study of PD-L1 blockade in urothelial cancer. About the research overall: Typically, measured as a median, blood samples had 141,255 T cells. Findings and limits, study-wide: Larger 3-week expansion of tumor-associated blood clones was seen in durable-benefit patients.

Time point denoted: peripheral blood 6 weeks after treatment start. Patient sample counts ranged from 1 to 8, pretreatment and on-treatment. Generated by immunoSEQ multiplex PCR, the TCRdb table keeps only in-frame clones and is missing some. The top ten clones hold 3% to 4% of a sample with some 110,000 clones, approximately 89% of them seen once. Turning to this clone: Its target is unknown.

V lost 0 bases and J lost 2; bases outside the gene matches: 4. The CDR3 extends over 16 amino acids. Germline-derived CDR1 and CDR2 are MNHNY and SVGAGI (reference sequence). The material was PBMCs, obtained around atezolizumab (anti-PD-L1) treatment. The chain carries TRBV6-6 and TRBJ2-7; 10 bases match TRBD1. This clonotype was sampled from a man aged 55 to 70 with urothelial cancer. CDR3 in DNA: TGTGCCAGCAGTTACTCGGCCGGACAGGGGGCCTACGAGCAGTACTTC. Amino acids: CASSYSAGQGAYEQYF.